This is a list of T cell receptor beta chains from one sample in a study of cytomegalovirus exposure and HLA in healthy donors. Repertoires were generated with immunoSEQ multiplex PCR, while TCRdb's copy carries only in-frame clones and drops some. The table includes about 150,000 clones, approximately 80% detected once. Specimen: PBMCs. Receptor source: a woman aged 50 to 60 in good health and CMV-seropositive. Both conserved end residues are part of each CDR3. Each record gives: V gene, J gene, clone size, CDR3 protein. Clone size is given for some rows only: seen once, a few or many times, or a class if the clone is expanded.

v_call: TRBV5-1; j_call: TRBJ1-1; clone_size: few; cdr3_aa: CASSDKTGNTEAFF
v_call: TRBV9; j_call: TRBJ2-1; clone_size: NA; cdr3_aa: CASTVGAGGHNEQFF
v_call: TRBV6-1; j_call: TRBJ2-7; clone_size: NA; cdr3_aa: CASSVYYRGGTSYEQYF
v_call: TRBV18; j_call: TRBJ2-3; clone_size: NA; cdr3_aa: CASSPGIAGGPDTQYF
v_call: TRBV6-5; j_call: TRBJ2-7; clone_size: NA; cdr3_aa: CASSAYEQYF
v_call: TRBV14; j_call: TRBJ2-3; clone_size: NA; cdr3_aa: CARGRGALCASTDTQYF
v_call: TRBV6-1; j_call: TRBJ1-1; clone_size: NA; cdr3_aa: CASSGEGGLGTEAFF
v_call: TRBV2; j_call: TRBJ2-7; clone_size: NA; cdr3_aa: CASSETREREQYF
v_call: TRBV4-1; j_call: TRBJ1-6; clone_size: NA; cdr3_aa: CASSQSGQGYSPLHF
v_call: TRBV9; j_call: TRBJ2-3; clone_size: NA; cdr3_aa: CASSPSSGGAGDTQYF
v_call: TRBV5-1; j_call: TRBJ2-1; clone_size: NA; cdr3_aa: CASSLSGPSGVDEQFF
v_call: TRBV7-2; j_call: TRBJ1-2; clone_size: NA; cdr3_aa: CASSLIGEDYTF
v_call: TRBV6-1; j_call: TRBJ1-2; clone_size: NA; cdr3_aa: CASSEAKGQALRHTF
v_call: TRBV29-1; j_call: TRBJ1-1; clone_size: NA; cdr3_aa: CSVAGGVAEAFF
v_call: TRBV6-1; j_call: TRBJ2-7; clone_size: few; cdr3_aa: CASSMDTLYEQYF
v_call: TRBV4-2; j_call: TRBJ2-2; clone_size: NA; cdr3_aa: CASSLGELLTGGNQGNTGELFF
v_call: TRBV28; j_call: TRBJ2-2; clone_size: NA; cdr3_aa: CASSLPSGELFF
v_call: TRBV7-9; j_call: TRBJ2-1; clone_size: NA; cdr3_aa: CASSLVDYLNEQFF
v_call: TRBV27; j_call: TRBJ2-1; clone_size: NA; cdr3_aa: CASISLNYNEQFF
v_call: TRBV27; j_call: TRBJ2-4; clone_size: NA; cdr3_aa: CASSLSLAKNIQYF
v_call: TRBV7-9; j_call: TRBJ1-1; clone_size: NA; cdr3_aa: CASSIPTGGAGTEAFF
v_call: TRBV7-9; j_call: TRBJ2-7; clone_size: NA; cdr3_aa: CASSFLRGPASHEQYF
v_call: TRBV27; j_call: TRBJ1-1; clone_size: NA; cdr3_aa: CASSLPGGAAFF
v_call: TRBV25-1; j_call: TRBJ2-3; clone_size: NA; cdr3_aa: CASSELVTSTDTQYF
v_call: TRBV4-1; j_call: TRBJ1-2; clone_size: NA; cdr3_aa: CASSQDPAGNYGYTF
v_call: TRBV6-1; j_call: TRBJ2-1; clone_size: NA; cdr3_aa: CASILATGEQFF
v_call: TRBV4-3; j_call: TRBJ2-6; clone_size: NA; cdr3_aa: CASSRALGTSSSGANVLTF
v_call: TRBV5-1; j_call: TRBJ2-3; clone_size: few; cdr3_aa: CASSLNGFTDTQYF
v_call: TRBV9; j_call: TRBJ2-6; clone_size: NA; cdr3_aa: CASRRRNPGTTGANVLTF
v_call: TRBV9; j_call: TRBJ2-3; clone_size: NA; cdr3_aa: CASSARDSYTDTQYF
v_call: TRBV10-2; j_call: TRBJ1-2; clone_size: few; cdr3_aa: CASSESQGIQGYTF
v_call: TRBV30; j_call: TRBJ2-3; clone_size: few; cdr3_aa: CAWSKTSGAIDTQYF
v_call: TRBV10-3; j_call: TRBJ2-3; clone_size: NA; cdr3_aa: CAISDSTDTQYF
v_call: TRBV14; j_call: TRBJ1-1; clone_size: NA; cdr3_aa: CASRDRGDTEAFF
v_call: TRBV7-2; j_call: TRBJ2-1; clone_size: NA; cdr3_aa: CASSLGDRGRWFF